This T cell receptor (beta chain) was sequenced during a study of blood T cell repertoires in COVID-19. Study overall: Sample material is recorded as cDNA or gDNA derived from T cells, B-cell-depleted T cells, or PBMCs.

The V and J ends lost 1 base and 9 bases, in that order; junction bases with no gene match: 8. The CDR3 totals 15 residues. CDR1 and CDR2 from the germline V gene are SGHVS and FNYEAQ. Per the authors' pipeline: Nucleated cell counts were estimated from reference gene primer amplification. Profiling relied on immunoSEQ multiplex PCR, and the TCRdb table lists in-frame clones only, not all of them. That table is the source of V, J and clone size, and D and trimming were worked out from the DNA. Of fewer than 300,000 clones in the sample, about 86% were seen once. Sequencing was performed on peripheral blood. The V gene is TRBV7-6, the J gene TRBJ2-1; TRBD2 matches at 8 bases. The sequence was obtained from an elderly man with acute or convalescent COVID-19. CDR3 loop: CASSLVGGAFGEQFF. In DNA, the CDR3 is TGTGCCAGCAGCTTAGTCGGGGGGGCCTTTGGTGAGCAGTTCTTC.